The following is a TCR beta chain sequence with its context. Its antigen is unknown. Germline V gene lookup returns CDR1 SGDLS and CDR2 YYNGEE. The CDR3 covers 17 residues. V trimming: 3 bases; J trimming: 0 bases; junction bases outside the gene matches: 9. Construction of the TCR library relied on RNA isolated from PBMCs. Graves' disease diagnosis relied on American Thyroid Association guidelines. This record belongs to a study of regulatory T cells in long-lasting Graves disease. Findings of the study overall: The analysis examined peripheral blood only and excluded thyroid tissue. Newly diagnosed Graves' patients exceeded persistent ones in TCR diversity.

A single record per CDR3 protein comes from TCRdb applying MiXCR to the reads. The profile shows 650 to 950 distinct CDR3 sequences, roughly 86% of them singletons. The chain couples TRBV9 to TRBJ2-3; the match to TRBD2 covers 8 bases. Here the sequenced sample was peripheral blood mononuclear cells (PBMCs), taken with antithyroid drug treatment, in newly diagnosed or persistent Graves disease (not recorded which). The sequence came from a middle-aged man with Graves disease. The chain's CDR3 is CASSGGASGLSTDTQYF. DNA for the CDR3: TGTGCCAGCAGCGGAGGGGCTAGCGGGTTAAGCACAGATACGCAGTATTTT.